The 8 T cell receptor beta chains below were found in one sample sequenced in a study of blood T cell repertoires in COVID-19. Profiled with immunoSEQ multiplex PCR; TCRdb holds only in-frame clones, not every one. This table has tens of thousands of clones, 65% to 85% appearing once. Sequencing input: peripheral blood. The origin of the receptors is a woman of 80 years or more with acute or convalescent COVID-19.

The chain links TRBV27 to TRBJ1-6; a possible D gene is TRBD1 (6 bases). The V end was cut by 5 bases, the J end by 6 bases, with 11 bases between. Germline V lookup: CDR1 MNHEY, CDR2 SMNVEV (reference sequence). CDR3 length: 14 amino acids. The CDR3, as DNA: TGTGCCAGCAGTCGTGGACAGATTAATTCACCCCTCCACTTT. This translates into CASSRGQINSPLHF.

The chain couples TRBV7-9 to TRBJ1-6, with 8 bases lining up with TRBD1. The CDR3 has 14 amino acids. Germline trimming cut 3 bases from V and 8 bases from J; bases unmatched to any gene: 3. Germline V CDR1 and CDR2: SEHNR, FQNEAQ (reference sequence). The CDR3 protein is CASSFNRGDSPLHF. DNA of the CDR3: TGTGCCAGCAGCTTCAACAGGGGGGATTCACCCCTCCACTTT.

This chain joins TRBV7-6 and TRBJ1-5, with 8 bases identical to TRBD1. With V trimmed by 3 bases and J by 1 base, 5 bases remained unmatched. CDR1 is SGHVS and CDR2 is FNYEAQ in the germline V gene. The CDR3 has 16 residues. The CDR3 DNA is TGTGCCAGCAGCTTCGGGCAGGGGGCAAGCAATCAGCCCCAGCATTTT. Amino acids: CASSFGQGASNQPQHF. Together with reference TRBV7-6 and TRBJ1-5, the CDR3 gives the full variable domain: GAGVSQSPRYKVTKRGQDVALRCDPISGHVSLYWYRQALGQGPEFLTYFNYEAQQDKSGLPNDRFSAERPEGSISTLTIQRTEQRDSAMYRCASSFGQGASNQPQHFGDGTRLSIL.

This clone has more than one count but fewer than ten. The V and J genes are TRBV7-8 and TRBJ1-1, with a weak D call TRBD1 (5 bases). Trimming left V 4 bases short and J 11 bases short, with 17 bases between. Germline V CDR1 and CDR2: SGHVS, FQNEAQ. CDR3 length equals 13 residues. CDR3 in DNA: TGTGCCAGCAGCTCGGTCGGGGGGAGGGTTGCTTTCTTT. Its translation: CASSSVGGRVAFF. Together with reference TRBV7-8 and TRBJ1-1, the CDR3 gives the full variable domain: GAGVSQSPRYKVAKRGQDVALRCDPISGHVSLFWYQQALGQGPEFLTYFQNEAQLDKSGLPSDRFFAERPEGSVSTLKIQRTQQEDSAVYLCASSSVGGRVAFFGQGTRLTVV.

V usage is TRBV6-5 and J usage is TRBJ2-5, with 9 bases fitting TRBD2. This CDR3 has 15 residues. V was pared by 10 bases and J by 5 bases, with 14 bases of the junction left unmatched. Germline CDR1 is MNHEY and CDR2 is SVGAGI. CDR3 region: CATRSGGGAYETQYF. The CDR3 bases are TGTGCCACCCGTAGCGGCGGGGGGGCTTATGAGACCCAGTACTTC.

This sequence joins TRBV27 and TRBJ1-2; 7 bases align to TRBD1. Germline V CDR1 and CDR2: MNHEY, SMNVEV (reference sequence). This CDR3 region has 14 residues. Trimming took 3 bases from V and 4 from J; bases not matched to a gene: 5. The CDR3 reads CASSLTGTRYGYTF. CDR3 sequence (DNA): TGTGCCAGCAGTTTGACAGGGACCCGCTATGGCTACACCTTC.

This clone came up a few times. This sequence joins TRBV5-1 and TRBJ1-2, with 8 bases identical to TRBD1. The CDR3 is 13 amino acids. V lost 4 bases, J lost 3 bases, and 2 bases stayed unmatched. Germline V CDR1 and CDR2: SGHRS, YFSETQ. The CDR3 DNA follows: TGCGCCAGCAGCCAGACAGGGGACTATGGCTACACCTTC. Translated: CASSQTGDYGYTF.

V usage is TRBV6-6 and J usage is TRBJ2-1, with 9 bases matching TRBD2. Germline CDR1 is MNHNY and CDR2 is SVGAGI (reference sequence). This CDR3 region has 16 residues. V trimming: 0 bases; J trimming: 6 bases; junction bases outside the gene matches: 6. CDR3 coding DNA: TGTGCCAGCAGTTACTCTGGCGGGGGGGCCCCCAATGAGCAGTTCTTC. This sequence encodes CASSYSGGGAPNEQFF.